The subject of this entry is one TCR beta chain. Data came from immunoSEQ multiplex PCR; TCRdb stores just in-frame clones and leaves some out. This table holds fewer than 50,000 clones, 70% to 90% found once. The sample belongs to a study of PD-L1 blockade in urothelial cancer. The CDR3 extends over 17 amino acids. The germline gives CDR1 LGHNT, CDR2 FRNRAP. V lost 6 bases and J lost 2, with 23 bases in between. Time point noted: peripheral blood 6 weeks after treatment start. Sequencing used PBMCs, obtained around atezolizumab (anti-PD-L1) treatment. This receptor was identified in a man in his sixties with urothelial cancer. The chain combines TRBV12-5 with TRBJ2-7; perhaps TRBD2 as D (6 bases). CDR3 residues: CASGTKLGGKGAYEQYF. The CDR3 coding sequence is TGTGCTAGTGGAACAAAATTAGGCGGGAAAGGAGCCTACGAGCAGTACTTC.